Below, 20 T cell receptor beta chains from the same sample are listed, as sequenced in a study of monozygotic twins with inflammatory bowel disease. TCRdb reworked the 5' RACE reads into one entry per CDR3 protein, no DNA. The sample holds approximately 390,000 distinct CDR3 sequences. The sample was blood. Every receptor here comes from a human donor with ulcerative colitis or Crohn's disease, or a healthy co-twin of an affected twin (not recorded which).

V is TRBV5-6 and J is TRBJ2-7; TCRdb lists TRBD2, though no DNA is available to test this call. CDR1 is SGHDT and CDR2 is YYEEEE in the germline V gene. The CDR3 covers 18 residues. CDR3 region: CASSLAGLAGGPLFEQYF.

V and J are TRBV6-1 and TRBJ2-2. The CDR3 consists of 14 residues. CDR1 MNHNS and CDR2 SASEGT come from the germline V gene. CDR3 region: CASGARVRTGELFF.

The chain combines TRBV5-1 with TRBJ2-1; TCRdb picks TRBD1, but there is no DNA to check that call. CDR3 length: 15 residues. Germline CDR1 and CDR2: SGHRS and YFSETQ. The CDR3 here is CASSLGQGTYNEQFF.

J is TRBJ2-2 and V is TRBV20-1; lacking DNA, the TRBD2 call made by TCRdb goes unchecked. CDR1 DFQATT and CDR2 SNEGSKA come from the germline V gene (reference sequence). This CDR3 region has 14 residues. CDR3 loop: CSALAGGSTGELFF.

The genes are TRBV5-1 and TRBJ1-1; TCRdb proposes TRBD1, but this gene call is untestable without DNA. The CDR3 contains 14 residues. CDR1 is SGHRS and CDR2 is YFSETQ in the germline V gene. The CDR3 loop is CASSLGQGASEAFF. Looking up the rest from reference TRBV5-1 and TRBJ1-1 gives the full variable domain: KAGVTQTPRYLIKTRGQQVTLSCSPISGHRSVSWYQQTPGQGLQFLFEYFSETQRNKGNFPGRFSGRQFSNSRSEMNVSTLELGDSALYLCASSLGQGASEAFFGQGTRLTVV.

The V and J genes are TRBV6-5 and TRBJ1-1; without DNA, the TCRdb call of TRBD1 cannot be checked. The CDR3 is 15 residues long. Looked up from germline, CDR1 is MNHEY and CDR2 is SVGAGI. CDR3 loop: CASSYDRRGRGEAFF.

The rearrangement links TRBV7-8 to TRBJ2-1; without DNA, the TCRdb call of TRBD2 cannot be checked. Germline V gene data show CDR1 as SGHVS and CDR2 as FQNEAQ. This CDR3 comprises 18 residues. The CDR3 region is CASSNLGREGRTYNEQFF. Using reference TRBV7-8 and TRBJ2-1 for the parts outside the CDR3, the full variable domain is GAGVSQSPRYKVAKRGQDVALRCDPISGHVSLFWYQQALGQGPEFLTYFQNEAQLDKSGLPSDRFFAERPEGSVSTLKIQRTQQEDSAVYLCASSNLGREGRTYNEQFFGPGTRLTVL.

This sequence joins TRBV6-5 and TRBJ2-7; no DNA is available, so the TRBD1 call from TCRdb remains unchecked. Germline CDR1 is MNHEY and CDR2 is SVGAGI. The CDR3 is made up of 15 amino acids. CDR3 in amino acids: CASSYSGGGNYEQYF.

The chain links TRBV5-6 to TRBJ2-7; TCRdb indicates TRBD1, and absent DNA this call remains unverified. This CDR3 contains 14 residues. CDR1 and CDR2 (germline): SGHDT, YYEEEE. This chain's CDR3 is CASSRGQGGYEQYF.

V gene TRBV19 combines with J gene TRBJ1-1; no DNA is available, so the TRBD1 call from TCRdb remains unchecked. Germline lookup yields CDR1 LNHDA and CDR2 SQIVND (reference sequence). The CDR3 extends over 13 amino acids. CDR3: CASSKDSNTEAFF.

This chain links TRBV5-1 with TRBJ2-7; TCRdb names TRBD1, which stays unverified in the absence of DNA. Germline-derived CDR1 and CDR2 are SGHRS and YFSETQ. The CDR3 spans 17 residues. CDR3 region: CASSLGFKRGPTYEQYF. Combining the CDR3 with reference TRBV5-1 and TRBJ2-7 gives the whole variable domain KAGVTQTPRYLIKTRGQQVTLSCSPISGHRSVSWYQQTPGQGLQFLFEYFSETQRNKGNFPGRFSGRQFSNSRSEMNVSTLELGDSALYLCASSLGFKRGPTYEQYFGPGTRLTVT.

The chain joins TRBV5-8 to TRBJ2-2; TCRdb lists TRBD2, though no DNA is available to test this call. The germline V gene has CDR1 SGHTS and CDR2 YDEGEE. This CDR3 spans 14 amino acids. CDR3 protein: CASSYAGGFGELFF.

This chain uses TRBV27 with TRBJ2-7; no DNA is available, so the TRBD1 call from TCRdb remains unchecked. This CDR3 is 15 amino acids long. The germline V gene encodes CDR1 MNHEY and CDR2 SMNVEV (reference sequence). Here the CDR3 reads CASSRTGISFYEQYF.

V is TRBV7-2 and J is TRBJ2-1. Per germline, CDR1 SGHTA and CDR2 FQGNSA. The CDR3 has 15 residues. CDR3 in amino acids: CASSLGYPGVYEQFF.

This rearrangement joins TRBV3-1 to TRBJ1-2. This CDR3 contains 13 residues. Germline values: CDR1 LGHDT, CDR2 YNNKEL (reference sequence). CDR3 protein: CASTPTGGGSYTF.

V and J are TRBV12-3 or TRBV12-4 and TRBJ2-3; absent DNA, TCRdb's TRBD2 call cannot be checked. The CDR3 is 17 amino acids. CDR3 residues: CASSQVGLAGSTDTQYF.

V is TRBV6-6 and J is TRBJ1-2; lacking DNA, the TRBD1 call made by TCRdb goes unchecked. Per germline, CDR1 MNHNY and CDR2 SVGAGI (reference sequence). There are 14 residues in the CDR3. CDR3 residues: CASSLSGTNYGYTF.

The chain carries TRBV19 and TRBJ2-2; TCRdb proposes TRBD1, but this gene call is untestable without DNA. This CDR3 is 16 amino acids long. Germline V gene sequence: CDR1 LNHDA, CDR2 SQIVND (reference sequence). This CDR3 reads CASSPPGGPLTGELFF.

The rearrangement joins TRBV19 to TRBJ2-3. The germline CDR1 and CDR2 sequences are LNHDA and SQIVND (reference sequence). The CDR3 contains 14 residues. The CDR3 sequence: CASSILGSTDTQYF. The entire variable domain, with the rest obtained from reference TRBV19 and TRBJ2-3, is as follows: DGGITQSPKYLFRKEGQNVTLSCEQNLNHDAMYWYRQDPGQGLRLIYYSQIVNDFQKGDIAEGYSVSREKKESFPLTVTSAQKNPTAFYLCASSILGSTDTQYFGPGTRLTVL.

V usage is TRBV20-1 and J usage is TRBJ2-7; TCRdb designates TRBD1, a call that cannot be tested without DNA. Germline-derived CDR1 and CDR2 are DFQATT and SNEGSKA (reference sequence). The CDR3 totals 14 residues. The CDR3 sequence: CSASRRPGDYEQYF.